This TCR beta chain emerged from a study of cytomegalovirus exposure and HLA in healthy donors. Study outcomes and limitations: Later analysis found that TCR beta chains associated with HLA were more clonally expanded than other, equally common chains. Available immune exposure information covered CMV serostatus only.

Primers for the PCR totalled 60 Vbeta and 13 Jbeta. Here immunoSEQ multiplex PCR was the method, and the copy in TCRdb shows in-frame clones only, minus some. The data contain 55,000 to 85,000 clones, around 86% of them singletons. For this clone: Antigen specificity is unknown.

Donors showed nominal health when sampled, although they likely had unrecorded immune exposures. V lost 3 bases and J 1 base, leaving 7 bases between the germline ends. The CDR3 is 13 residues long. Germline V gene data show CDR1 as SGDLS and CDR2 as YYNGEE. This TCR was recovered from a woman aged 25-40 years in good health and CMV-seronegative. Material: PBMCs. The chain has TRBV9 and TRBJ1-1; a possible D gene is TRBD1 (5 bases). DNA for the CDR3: TGTGCCAGCAGCGCCAGGGCGAACACTGAAGCTTTCTTT. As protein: CASSARANTEAFF.